This T cell receptor (beta chain) is drawn from a study of CD8 T cells in Susac syndrome. While CD8+ and CD4+ T cells were isolated negatively, TEMRA cells were enriched by FACS. RNA in amounts of roughly 0.5 to 1 ug was reverse transcribed with random hexamers. TCRdb re-called the immunoSEQ multiplex PCR reads with MiXCR, one entry per CDR3 protein. The sample carries hundreds of thousands of distinct CDR3 sequences, 92% recorded once. The V end lost 3 bases, the J end lost 5 bases, and 11 bases lay between the germline ends. CDR1 is LGHDT, CDR2 YNNKEL, per germline (reference sequence). The CDR3 runs 13 residues.

The sequencing sample was made of CD8+ T cells from PBMCs. The chain links TRBV3-1 to TRBJ2-7; TRBD2 might be the D (7 bases). The clonotype originates from a human donor with multiple sclerosis. CDR3 region: CASSQGGRDEQYF. CDR3 nucleotides: TGTGCCAGCAGCCAGGGGGGGCGAGACGAGCAGTACTTC.